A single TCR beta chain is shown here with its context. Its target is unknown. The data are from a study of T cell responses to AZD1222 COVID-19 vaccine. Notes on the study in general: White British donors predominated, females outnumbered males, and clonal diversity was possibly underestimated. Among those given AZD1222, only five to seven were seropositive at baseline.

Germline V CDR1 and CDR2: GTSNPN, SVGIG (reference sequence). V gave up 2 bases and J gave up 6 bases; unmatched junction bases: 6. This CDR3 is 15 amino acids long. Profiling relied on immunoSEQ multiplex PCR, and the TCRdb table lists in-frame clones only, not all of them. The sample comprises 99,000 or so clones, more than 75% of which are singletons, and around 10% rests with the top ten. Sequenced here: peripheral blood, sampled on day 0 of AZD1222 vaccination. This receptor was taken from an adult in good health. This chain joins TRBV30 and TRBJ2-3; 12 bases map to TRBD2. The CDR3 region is CAWSPGTSGPDTQYF. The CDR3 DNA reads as TGTGCCTGGAGTCCAGGGACTAGCGGGCCCGATACGCAGTATTTT.